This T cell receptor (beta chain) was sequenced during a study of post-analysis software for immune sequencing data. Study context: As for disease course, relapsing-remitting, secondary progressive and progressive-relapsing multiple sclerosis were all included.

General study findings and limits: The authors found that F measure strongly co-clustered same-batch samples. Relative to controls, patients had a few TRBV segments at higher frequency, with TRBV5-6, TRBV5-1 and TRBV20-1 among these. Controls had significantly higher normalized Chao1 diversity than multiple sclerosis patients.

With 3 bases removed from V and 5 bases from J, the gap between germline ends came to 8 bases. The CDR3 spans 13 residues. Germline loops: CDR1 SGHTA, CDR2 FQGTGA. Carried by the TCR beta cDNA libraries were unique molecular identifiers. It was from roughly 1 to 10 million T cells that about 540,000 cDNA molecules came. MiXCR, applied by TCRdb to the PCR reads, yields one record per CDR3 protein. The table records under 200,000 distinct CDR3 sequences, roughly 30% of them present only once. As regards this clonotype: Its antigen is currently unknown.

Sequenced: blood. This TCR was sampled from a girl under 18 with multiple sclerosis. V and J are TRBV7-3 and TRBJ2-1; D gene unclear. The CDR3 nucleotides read TGTGCCAGCAGCTTCAGCGAAGACAATGAGCAGTTCTTC. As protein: CASSFSEDNEQFF.